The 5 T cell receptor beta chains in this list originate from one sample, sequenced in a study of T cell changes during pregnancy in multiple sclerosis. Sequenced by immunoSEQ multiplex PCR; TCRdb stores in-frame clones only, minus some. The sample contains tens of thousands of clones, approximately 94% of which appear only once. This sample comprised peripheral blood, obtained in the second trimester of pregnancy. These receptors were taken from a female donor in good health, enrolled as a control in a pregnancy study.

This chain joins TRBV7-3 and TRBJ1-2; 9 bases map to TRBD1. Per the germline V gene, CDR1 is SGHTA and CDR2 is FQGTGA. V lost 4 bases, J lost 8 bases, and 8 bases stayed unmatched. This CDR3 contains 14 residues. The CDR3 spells CASSSATGGGGYTF. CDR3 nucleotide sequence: TGTGCCAGCAGCTCTGCGACAGGGGGAGGGGGCTACACCTTC.

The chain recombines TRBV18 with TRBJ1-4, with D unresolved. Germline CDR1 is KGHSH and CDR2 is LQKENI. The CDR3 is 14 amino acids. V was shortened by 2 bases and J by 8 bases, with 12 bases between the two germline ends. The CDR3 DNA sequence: TGTGCCAGCTCACCAGGACCAAGAGGGGAAAAACTGTTTTTT. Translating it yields CASSPGPRGEKLFF.

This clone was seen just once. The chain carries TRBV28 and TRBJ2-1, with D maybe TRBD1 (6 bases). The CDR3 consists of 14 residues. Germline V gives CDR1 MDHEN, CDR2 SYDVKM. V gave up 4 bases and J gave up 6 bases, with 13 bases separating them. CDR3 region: CASSSGARGNEQFF. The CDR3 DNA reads TGTGCCAGCAGTTCAGGGGCTAGAGGCAATGAGCAGTTCTTC.

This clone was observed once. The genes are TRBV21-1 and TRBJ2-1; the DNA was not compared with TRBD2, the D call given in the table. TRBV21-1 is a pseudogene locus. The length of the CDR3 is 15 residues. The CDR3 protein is CASSRGAESYNEQFF. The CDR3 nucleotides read TGTGCCAGCAGCAGAGGAGCGGAATCCTACAATGAGCAGTTCTTC.

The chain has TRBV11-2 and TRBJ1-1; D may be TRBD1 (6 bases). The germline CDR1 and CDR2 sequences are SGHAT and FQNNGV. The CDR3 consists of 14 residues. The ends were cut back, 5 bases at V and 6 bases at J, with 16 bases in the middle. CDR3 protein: CASSPSDRKAEAFF. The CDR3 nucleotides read TGTGCCAGCAGCCCCTCGGACAGAAAGGCTGAAGCTTTCTTT. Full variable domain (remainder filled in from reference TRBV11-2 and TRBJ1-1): EAGVAQSPRYKIIEKRQSVAFWCNPISGHATLYWYQQILGQGPKLLIQFQNNGVVDDSQLPKDRFSAERLKGVDSTLKIQPAKLEDSAVYLCASSPSDRKAEAFFGQGTRLTVV.